This passage covers 11 T cell receptor beta chains from one sample sequenced in a study of shared clonotypes between healthy human individuals (dated by TCRdb to 2018 to 2021). The library relied on the immunoSEQ multiplex PCR assay. TCRdb re-hosts the immuneACCESS table, in-frame sequences only. Its copies lack some clones; in the studies checked, an unresolved V gene accounts for under half of them, and the cause for the rest is not known. Across this sample there are millions of clones, with 90% to 95% seen only once. 0.13% to 0.15% of the sample belongs to the ten largest clones. Material for sequencing was naive CD4+ T cells sorted from blood. The label giving this sample's cell subset or site can be read as: CD45RA+ positively selected. The receptors stem from a young man in good health.

The chain is built from TRBV10-3 and TRBJ2-7, with D perhaps TRBD1 (6 bases). The V end lost 7 bases, the J end lost 0 bases, and 16 bases lay between the germline ends. Germline V gene data show CDR1 as ENHRY and CDR2 as SYGVKD. The CDR3 totals 15 residues. This CDR3 is CAITSGAQSSYEQYF. Here the CDR3 DNA reads TGTGCCATCACCTCAGGGGCCCAGAGCTCCTACGAGCAGTACTTC.

This clone was counted a single time. This sequence joins TRBV7-2 and TRBJ2-5, with TRBD1 matching 10 bases. The CDR3 length is 14 residues. From germline, CDR1 is SGHTA and CDR2 FQGNSA. V lost 5 bases and J lost 5; bases outside the gene matches: 5. CDR3 residues: CASSVDRGTETQYF. The CDR3 nucleotides are TGTGCCAGCAGCGTGGACAGGGGGACGGAGACCCAGTACTTC.

CDR3 DNA sequence: TGTGCCACCAGCGGTGTTTATGGCTACACCTTC. Its translation is CATSGVYGYTF. The genes are TRBV15 and TRBJ1-2; the D is unclear. The V end was cut by 5 bases, the J end by 5 bases, with 6 bases between. The CDR3 contains 11 residues. Germline assignment: CDR1 LNHNV and CDR2 YYDKDF (reference sequence).

To note about this clone: This sample also contains other DNA sequences that code for the same CDR3. V is TRBV5-1 and J is TRBJ2-1; 11 bases align to TRBD1. The ends lost 3 bases at V and 7 bases at J; junction bases unmatched: 6. The CDR3 sequence is 15 residues long. CDR1 is SGHRS and CDR2 is YFSETQ in the germline V gene. The CDR3, as DNA: TGCGCCAGCAGCTCAGGACAGGGGGCGCGGAATGAGCAGTTCTTC. This codes for CASSSGQGARNEQFF.

This clone was observed once. The rearrangement uses TRBV21-1 and TRBJ2-7; TRBD2, as called in the table, went unchecked against the DNA. TRBV21-1 is tagged as a pseudogene. CDR3 size: 19 residues. This CDR3 reads CASSKRCVGGLAPPYGQYF. The DNA for the CDR3 is TGTGCCAGCAGCAAACGGTGTGTGGGGGGACTTGCCCCACCTTATGGGCAGTACTTC.

The chain couples TRBV2 to TRBJ2-7, with TRBD1 matching 8 bases. CDR1 SNHLY and CDR2 FYNNEI come from the germline V gene. After removal of 4 bases from V and 6 bases from J, the junction contained 8 bases not matched to a gene. The length of the CDR3 is 14 residues. The CDR3 DNA reads as TGTGCCAGCAGTGCAGAGGGACAGGCAGTCGAGCAGTACTTC. It is translated as CASSAEGQAVEQYF.

CDR3 in DNA: TGCGCCAGCAGCTTGGACGGAGACAGGCGACGCACAGATACGCAGTATTTT. This encodes CASSLDGDRRRTDTQYF. This sequence joins TRBV5-1 and TRBJ2-3, with D maybe TRBD1 (6 bases). The CDR3 sequence is 17 residues long. Germline assignment: CDR1 SGHRS and CDR2 YFSETQ. Trimming shortened V by 0 bases and J by 1 base, and 15 bases separated the two germline ends.

This clone was seen only a few times. This chain links TRBV18 with TRBJ1-1; D is possibly TRBD1 (6 bases). Germline V gene data show CDR1 as KGHSH and CDR2 as LQKENI. This CDR3 region has 12 residues. V gave up 6 bases and J gave up 7 bases, with 12 bases separating them. The CDR3 spells CASSGGGIEAFF. Here the CDR3 DNA reads TGTGCCAGCTCCGGAGGGGGAATTGAAGCTTTCTTT.

The J gene is TRBJ2-7, the V gene TRBV27, with 12 bases that match TRBD2. The germline V gene encodes CDR1 MNHEY and CDR2 SMNVEV (reference sequence). The ends lost 0 bases at V and 4 bases at J; junction bases unmatched: 1. The CDR3 length is 15 residues. The CDR3 DNA follows: TGTGCCAGCAGTTTATCGGGACTAGCGGGTTACGAGCAGTACTTC. Its translation: CASSLSGLAGYEQYF.

The chain employs TRBV10-1 and TRBJ2-1, with 12 nucleotides matching TRBD2. From germline, CDR1 is WNHNN and CDR2 SYGVQD (reference sequence). The CDR3 runs to 15 residues. The trim removed 3 bases at V and 5 bases at J, leaving 2 bases unmatched. DNA of the CDR3: TGCGCCAGCAGTGAAACTAGCGGGAGGAACAATGAGCAGTTCTTC. This encodes CASSETSGRNNEQFF.

J is TRBJ1-1 and V is TRBV7-2, with a weak D call TRBD1 (5 bases). The CDR3 is made up of 14 amino acids. From germline, CDR1 is SGHTA and CDR2 FQGNSA. Trimming took off 5 bases at V and 0 bases at J, with 10 bases between the two ends. The CDR3 spells CASSHGTVNTEAFF. The CDR3 DNA is TGTGCCAGCAGCCACGGGACGGTGAACACTGAAGCTTTCTTT.